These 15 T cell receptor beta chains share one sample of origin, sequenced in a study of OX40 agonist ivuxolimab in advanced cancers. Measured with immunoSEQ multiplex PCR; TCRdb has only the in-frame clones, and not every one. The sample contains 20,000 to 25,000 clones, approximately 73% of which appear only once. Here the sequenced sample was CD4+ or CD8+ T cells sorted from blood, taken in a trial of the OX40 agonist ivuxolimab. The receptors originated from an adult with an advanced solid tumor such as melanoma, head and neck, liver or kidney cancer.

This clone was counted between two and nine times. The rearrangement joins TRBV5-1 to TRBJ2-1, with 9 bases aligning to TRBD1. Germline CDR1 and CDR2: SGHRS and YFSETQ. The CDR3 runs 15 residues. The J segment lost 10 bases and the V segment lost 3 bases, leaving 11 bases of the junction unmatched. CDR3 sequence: CASSSSGTGTWEQFF. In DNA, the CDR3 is TGCGCCAGCAGCTCCTCCGGGACAGGGACCTGGGAGCAGTTCTTC.

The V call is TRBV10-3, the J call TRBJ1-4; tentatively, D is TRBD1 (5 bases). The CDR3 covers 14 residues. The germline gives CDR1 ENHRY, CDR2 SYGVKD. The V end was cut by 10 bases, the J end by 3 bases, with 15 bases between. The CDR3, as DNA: TGTGCCACCACCAACCGGGGGGCTAATGAAAAACTGTTTTTT. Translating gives CATTNRGANEKLFF.

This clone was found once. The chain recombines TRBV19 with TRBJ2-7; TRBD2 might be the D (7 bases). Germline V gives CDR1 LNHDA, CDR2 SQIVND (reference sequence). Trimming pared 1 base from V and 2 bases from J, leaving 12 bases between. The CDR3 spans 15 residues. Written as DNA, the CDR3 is TGTGCCAGTAGTATAGGGGGGGGCAACGCCTACGAGCAGTACTTC. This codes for CASSIGGGNAYEQYF.

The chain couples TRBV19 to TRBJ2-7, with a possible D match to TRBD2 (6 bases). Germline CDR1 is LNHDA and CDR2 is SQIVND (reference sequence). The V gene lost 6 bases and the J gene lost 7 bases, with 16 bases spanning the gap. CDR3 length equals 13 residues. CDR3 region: CASSPGGLREQYF. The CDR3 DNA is TGTGCCAGTAGCCCTGGAGGGCTCCGGGAGCAGTACTTC.

The chain's CDR3 is CASSSTGLEAFF. The DNA for the CDR3 is TGTGCCAGCAGCTCCACCGGACTTGAAGCTTTCTTT. This rearrangement joins TRBV11-1 to TRBJ1-1; D uncertain. Germline values: CDR1 SGHAT, CDR2 FQDESV (reference sequence). V lost 4 bases, J lost 7 bases, and 10 bases lay in between. The CDR3 covers 12 residues.

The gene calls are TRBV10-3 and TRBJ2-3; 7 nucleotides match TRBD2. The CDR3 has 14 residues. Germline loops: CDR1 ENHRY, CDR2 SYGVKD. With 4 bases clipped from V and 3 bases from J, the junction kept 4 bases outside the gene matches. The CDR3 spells CAISAGGGTDTQYF. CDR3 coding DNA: TGTGCCATCAGTGCTGGCGGGGGTACAGATACGCAGTATTTT.

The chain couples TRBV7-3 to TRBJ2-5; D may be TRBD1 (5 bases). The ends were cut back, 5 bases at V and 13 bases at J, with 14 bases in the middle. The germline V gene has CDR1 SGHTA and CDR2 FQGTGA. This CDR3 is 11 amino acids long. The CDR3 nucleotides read TGTGCCAGCAGCCCAGGGCCGGGCGGGTACTTC. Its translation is CASSPGPGGYF.

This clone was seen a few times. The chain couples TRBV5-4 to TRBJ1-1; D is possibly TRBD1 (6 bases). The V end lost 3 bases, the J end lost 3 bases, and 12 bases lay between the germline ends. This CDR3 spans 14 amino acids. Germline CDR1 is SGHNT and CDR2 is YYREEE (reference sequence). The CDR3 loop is CASSWGARYTEAFF. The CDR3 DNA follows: TGTGCCAGCAGCTGGGGGGCACGGTACACTGAAGCTTTCTTT. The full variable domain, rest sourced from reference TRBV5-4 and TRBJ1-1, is ETGVTQSPTHLIKTRGQQVTLRCSSQSGHNTVSWYQQALGQGPQFIFQYYREEENGRGNFPPRFSGLQFPNYSSELNVNALELDDSALYLCASSWGARYTEAFFGQGTRLTVV.

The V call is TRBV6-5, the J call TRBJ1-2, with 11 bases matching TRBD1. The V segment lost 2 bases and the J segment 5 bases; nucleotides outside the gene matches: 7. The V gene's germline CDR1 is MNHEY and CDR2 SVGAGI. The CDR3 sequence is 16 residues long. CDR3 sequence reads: CASSYVRTGGGYGYTF. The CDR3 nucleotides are TGTGCCAGCAGTTACGTTCGGACAGGGGGCGGGTATGGCTACACCTTC.

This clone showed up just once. The CDR3 here is CASKNRVNSNQPQHF. CDR3 sequence (DNA): TGTGCCAGCAAGAACAGGGTTAATAGCAATCAGCCCCAGCATTTT. The chain combines TRBV21-1 with TRBJ1-5; TRBD1 is the table's D call and was not checked against the DNA. TRBV21-1 is a documented pseudogene. The CDR3 consists of 15 residues.

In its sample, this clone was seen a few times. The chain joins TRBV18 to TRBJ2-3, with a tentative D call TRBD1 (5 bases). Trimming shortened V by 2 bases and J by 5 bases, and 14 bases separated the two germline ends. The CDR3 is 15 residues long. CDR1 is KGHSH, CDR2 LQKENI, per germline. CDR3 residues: CASSPSQGPGDTQYF. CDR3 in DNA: TGTGCCAGCTCACCATCCCAGGGTCCTGGAGATACGCAGTATTTT.

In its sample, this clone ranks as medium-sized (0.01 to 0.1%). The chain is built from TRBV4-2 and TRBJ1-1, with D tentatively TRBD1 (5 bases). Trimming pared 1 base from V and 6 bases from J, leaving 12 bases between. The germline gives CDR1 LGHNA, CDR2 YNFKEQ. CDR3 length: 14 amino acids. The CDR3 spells CASSQADREPEAFF. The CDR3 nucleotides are TGTGCCAGCAGCCAAGCCGACAGAGAGCCTGAAGCTTTCTTT.

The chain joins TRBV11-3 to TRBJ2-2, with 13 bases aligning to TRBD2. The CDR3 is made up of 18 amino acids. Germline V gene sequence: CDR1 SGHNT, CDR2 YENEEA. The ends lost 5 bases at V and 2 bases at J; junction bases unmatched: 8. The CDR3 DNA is TGTGCCAGCAGCCCTCACGGACTAGCGGGGGCTAACACCGGGGAGCTGTTTTTT. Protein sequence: CASSPHGLAGANTGELFF.

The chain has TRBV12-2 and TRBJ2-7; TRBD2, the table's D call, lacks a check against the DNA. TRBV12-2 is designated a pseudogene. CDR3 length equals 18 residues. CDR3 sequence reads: CASRLDCGRTSGSHEQYF. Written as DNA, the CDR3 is TGTGCAAGTCGCTTAGATTGCGGAAGGACTAGCGGGTCCCACGAGCAGTACTTC.

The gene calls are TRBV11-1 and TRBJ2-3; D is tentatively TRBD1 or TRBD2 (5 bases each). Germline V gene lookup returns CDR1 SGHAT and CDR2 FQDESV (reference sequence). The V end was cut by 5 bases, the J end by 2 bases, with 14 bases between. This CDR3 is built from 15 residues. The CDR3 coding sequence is TGTGCCAGCAGCCCTAGGGACGACAACACAGATACGCAGTATTTT. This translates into CASSPRDDNTDTQYF.